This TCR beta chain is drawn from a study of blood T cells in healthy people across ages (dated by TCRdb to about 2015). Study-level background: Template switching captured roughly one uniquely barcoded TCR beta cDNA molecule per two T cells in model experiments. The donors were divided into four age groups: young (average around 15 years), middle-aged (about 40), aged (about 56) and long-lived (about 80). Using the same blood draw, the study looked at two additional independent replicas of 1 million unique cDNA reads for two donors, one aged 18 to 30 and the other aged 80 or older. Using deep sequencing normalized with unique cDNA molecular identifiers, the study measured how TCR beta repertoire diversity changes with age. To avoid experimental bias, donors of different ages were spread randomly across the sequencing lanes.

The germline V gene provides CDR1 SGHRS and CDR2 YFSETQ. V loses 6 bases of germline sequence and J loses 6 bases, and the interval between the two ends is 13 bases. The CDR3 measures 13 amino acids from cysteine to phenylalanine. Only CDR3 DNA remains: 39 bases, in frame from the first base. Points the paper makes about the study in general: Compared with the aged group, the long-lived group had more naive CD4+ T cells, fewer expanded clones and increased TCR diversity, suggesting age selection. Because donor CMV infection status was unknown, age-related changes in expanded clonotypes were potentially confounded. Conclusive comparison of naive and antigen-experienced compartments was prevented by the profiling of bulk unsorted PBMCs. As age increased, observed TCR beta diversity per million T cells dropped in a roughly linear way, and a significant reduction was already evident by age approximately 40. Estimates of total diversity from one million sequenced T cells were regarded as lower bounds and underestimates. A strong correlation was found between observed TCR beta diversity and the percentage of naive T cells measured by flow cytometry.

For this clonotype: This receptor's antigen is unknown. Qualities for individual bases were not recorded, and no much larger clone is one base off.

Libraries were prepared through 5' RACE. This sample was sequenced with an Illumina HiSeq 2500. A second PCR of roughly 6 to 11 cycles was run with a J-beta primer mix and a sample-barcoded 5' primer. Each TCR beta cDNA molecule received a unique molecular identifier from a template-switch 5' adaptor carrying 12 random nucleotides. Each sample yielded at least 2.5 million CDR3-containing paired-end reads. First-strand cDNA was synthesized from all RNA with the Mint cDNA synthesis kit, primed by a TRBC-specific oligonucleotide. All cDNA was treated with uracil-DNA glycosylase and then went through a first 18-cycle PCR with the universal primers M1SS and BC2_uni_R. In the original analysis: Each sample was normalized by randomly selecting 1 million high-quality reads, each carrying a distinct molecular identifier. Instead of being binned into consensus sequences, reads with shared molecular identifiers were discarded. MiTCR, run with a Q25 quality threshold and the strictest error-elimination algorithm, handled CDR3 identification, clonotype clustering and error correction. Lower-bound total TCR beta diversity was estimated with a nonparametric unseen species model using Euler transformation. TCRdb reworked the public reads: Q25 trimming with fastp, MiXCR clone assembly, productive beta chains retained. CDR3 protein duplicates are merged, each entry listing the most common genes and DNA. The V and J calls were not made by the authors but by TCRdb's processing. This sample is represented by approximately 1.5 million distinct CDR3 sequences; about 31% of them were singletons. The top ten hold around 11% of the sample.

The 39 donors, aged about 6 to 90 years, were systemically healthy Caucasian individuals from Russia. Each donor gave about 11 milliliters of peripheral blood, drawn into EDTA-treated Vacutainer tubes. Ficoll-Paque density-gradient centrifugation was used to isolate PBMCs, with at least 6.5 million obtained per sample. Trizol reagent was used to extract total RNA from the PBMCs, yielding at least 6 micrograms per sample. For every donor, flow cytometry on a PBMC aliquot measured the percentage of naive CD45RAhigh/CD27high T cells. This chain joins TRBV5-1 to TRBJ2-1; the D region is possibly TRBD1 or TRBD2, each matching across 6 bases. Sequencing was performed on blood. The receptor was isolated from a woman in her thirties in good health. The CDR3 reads CASISGAFNEQFF. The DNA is TGCGCCAGCATTTCGGGGGCGTTCAATGAGCAGTTCTTC.